Following are 14 T cell receptor beta chains from one sample sequenced in a study of cytomegalovirus exposure and HLA in healthy donors. Primers for the PCR totalled 60 Vbeta and 13 Jbeta. Sequencing was performed with immunoSEQ multiplex PCR; in TCRdb, only in-frame clones are kept and a portion is missing. Here the sample spans roughly 180,000 clones, roughly 81% being singletons. The sequenced sample was PBMCs. The receptors originated from a girl aged 10 to 17 in good health and CMV-seropositive.

The chain uses TRBV7-9 and TRBJ1-1; D remains unclear. V lost 1 base, J lost 11 bases, and 14 bases lay in between. In germline, CDR1 is SEHNR, CDR2 FQNEAQ (reference sequence). The CDR3 has 13 residues. DNA for the CDR3: TGTGCCAGCAGCTTAGGGACGGGAACTGGGGCTTTCTTT. Translating gives CASSLGTGTGAFF. Together with reference TRBV7-9 and TRBJ1-1, the CDR3 gives the full variable domain: DTGVSQNPRHKITKRGQNVTFRCDPISEHNRLYWYRQTLGQGPEFLTYFQNEAQLEKSRLLSDRFSAERPKGSFSTLEIQRTEQGDSAMYLCASSLGTGTGAFFGQGTRLTVV.

V gene TRBV19 combines with J gene TRBJ2-5, with D possibly being TRBD1 (6 bases). The CDR3 consists of 14 residues. V lost 6 bases to trimming and J lost 1 base, with 12 bases between them. Looked up from germline, CDR1 is LNHDA and CDR2 is SQIVND (reference sequence). CDR3 sequence reads: CASSLQGPQETQYF. CDR3 sequence (DNA): TGTGCCAGTAGCCTACAGGGTCCCCAAGAGACCCAGTACTTC.

This clone was counted a few times. The chain employs TRBV19 and TRBJ2-1; no firm D call. The germline V gene has CDR1 LNHDA and CDR2 SQIVND (reference sequence). Trimming stripped 7 bases from V and 9 bases from J, with 10 bases between. The CDR3 runs to 11 residues. This chain's CDR3 is CASTSGTEQFF. For the CDR3, the DNA is TGTGCCAGTACCTCGGGTACTGAGCAGTTCTTC.

The chain joins TRBV4-1 to TRBJ2-2, with 8 bases identical to TRBD1. Looked up from germline, CDR1 is MGHRA and CDR2 is YSYEKL. The CDR3 runs 16 residues. V trimming: 1 base; J trimming: 6 bases; junction bases outside the gene matches: 7. The CDR3 reads CASSQATGVGAGELFF. The CDR3 DNA reads as TGCGCCAGCAGCCAAGCGACAGGGGTTGGGGCCGGGGAGCTGTTTTTT.

The chain employs TRBV4-1 and TRBJ1-5; possible D gene TRBD1, 5 bases. CDR3 length: 15 residues. Per the germline V gene, CDR1 is MGHRA and CDR2 is YSYEKL. The V end was cut by 11 bases, the J end by 1 base, with 18 bases between. CDR3 in DNA: TGCGCCTCATCCGGGACTACAGGAAGCAATCAGCCCCAGCATTTT. Residues: CASSGTTGSNQPQHF.

The chain is built from TRBV4-1 and TRBJ1-1; 11 nucleotides align to TRBD1. V gave up 1 base and J gave up 8 bases; unmatched junction bases: 6. CDR1 is MGHRA and CDR2 is YSYEKL in the germline V gene. This CDR3 is 15 amino acids long. Here the CDR3 reads CASSQGTGGDKEAFF. In DNA form, the CDR3 reads TGCGCCAGCAGCCAAGGGACAGGGGGCGATAAGGAAGCTTTCTTT.

The chain combines TRBV7-9 with TRBJ2-3; TRBD2 matches at 11 bases. J was trimmed by 3 bases and V by 7 bases; bases with no gene match: 6. Per the germline V gene, CDR1 is SEHNR and CDR2 is FQNEAQ (reference sequence). The CDR3 loop spans 15 amino acids. CDR3 residues: CASTLLAGGTDTQYF. CDR3 nucleotides: TGTGCCAGCACCCTGCTAGCGGGGGGTACAGATACGCAGTATTTT.

The J gene is TRBJ2-7, the V gene TRBV5-5, with D maybe TRBD1 (6 bases). This CDR3 has 14 amino acids. Trimming removed 5 bases from V and 0 bases from J, with 12 bases in between. Germline assignment: CDR1 SGHKS and CDR2 YYEKEE (reference sequence). The DNA of the CDR3 is TGTGCCAGCAGGAGAACAGGGAGCTCCTACGAGCAGTACTTC. Translating gives CASRRTGSSYEQYF.

This rearrangement joins TRBV5-6 to TRBJ2-7; 14 bases line up with TRBD2. Germline CDR1 SGHDT, CDR2 YYEEEE. This CDR3 is built from 15 residues. Trimming cost V 2 bases and J 10 bases; bases outside gene matches: 8. Here the CDR3 DNA reads TGTGCCAGCAGCTTAAGGGGACTAGCGGGGGCTCGTCAGTACTTC. Protein: CASSLRGLAGARQYF.

This CDR3 reads CASSVGSFREGGTDTQYF. The DNA of the CDR3 is TGTGCCAGCAGCGTAGGATCATTTCGAGAGGGTGGCACAGATACGCAGTATTTT. The chain links TRBV9 to TRBJ2-3, with D possibly being TRBD2 (5 bases). CDR3 size: 18 residues. Germline V lookup: CDR1 SGDLS, CDR2 YYNGEE. The V and J ends lost 0 bases and 1 base respectively, with 18 bases between them.

V is TRBV27 and J is TRBJ2-3; 11 bases are a match to TRBD2. The CDR3 extends over 18 amino acids. Germline V gene data show CDR1 as MNHEY and CDR2 as SMNVEV (reference sequence). V lost 2 bases and J lost 2; bases outside the gene matches: 9. The CDR3 DNA follows: TGTGCCAGCAGTTTAGGGGTAGCGGGGGGGCCGGACACAGATACGCAGTATTTT. This gives the protein CASSLGVAGGPDTDTQYF.

The rearrangement links TRBV5-1 to TRBJ2-7, with D possibly TRBD1 on 6 matching bases. V was trimmed by 2 bases and J by 7 bases, leaving 16 bases between them. CDR1 and CDR2 (germline): SGHRS, YFSETQ. This CDR3 has 14 residues. The CDR3 loop is CASSFRTEPEEQYF. The CDR3 DNA sequence: TGCGCCAGCAGCTTTAGGACAGAGCCAGAGGAGCAGTACTTC.

V is TRBV5-1 and J is TRBJ2-2, with TRBD2 identical over 10 bases. Germline CDR1 SGHRS, CDR2 YFSETQ. V dropped 0 bases and J dropped 2; count of bases not matched to a gene: 4. The CDR3 sequence is 17 residues long. The CDR3, as DNA: TGCGCCAGCAGCTTGGAACCTAGCGGGGGTAACACCGGGGAGCTGTTTTTT. Translated, it gives CASSLEPSGGNTGELFF.

The rearrangement uses TRBV6-1 and TRBJ1-1; perhaps TRBD1 as D (5 bases). Trimming took 4 bases from V and 1 from J, leaving 7 bases between them. CDR1 MNHNS and CDR2 SASEGT come from the germline V gene. CDR3 length: 13 residues. The CDR3 protein is CASSVRENTEAFF. The CDR3 coding sequence is TGTGCCAGCAGTGTCAGGGAGAACACTGAAGCTTTCTTT.